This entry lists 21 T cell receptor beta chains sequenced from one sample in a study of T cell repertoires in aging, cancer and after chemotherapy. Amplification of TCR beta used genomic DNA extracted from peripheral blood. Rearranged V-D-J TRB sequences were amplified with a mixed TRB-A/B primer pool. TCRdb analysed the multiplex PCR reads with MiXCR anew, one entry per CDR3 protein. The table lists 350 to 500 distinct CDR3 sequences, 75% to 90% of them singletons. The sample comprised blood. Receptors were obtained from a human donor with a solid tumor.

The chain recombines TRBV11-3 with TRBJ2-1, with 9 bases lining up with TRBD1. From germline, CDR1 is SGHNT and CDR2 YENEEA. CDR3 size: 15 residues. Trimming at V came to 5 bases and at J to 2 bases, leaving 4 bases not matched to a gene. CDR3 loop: CASSHGQGTYNEQFF. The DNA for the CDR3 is TGTGCCAGCAGCCATGGACAGGGGACCTACAATGAGCAGTTCTTC.

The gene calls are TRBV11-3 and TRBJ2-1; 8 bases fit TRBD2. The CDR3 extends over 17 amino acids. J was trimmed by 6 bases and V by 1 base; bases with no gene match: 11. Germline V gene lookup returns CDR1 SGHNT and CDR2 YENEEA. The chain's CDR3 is CASSLAGGGWRGNEQFF. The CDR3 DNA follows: TGTGCCAGCAGCTTAGCCGGGGGGGGCTGGCGGGGCAATGAGCAGTTCTTC.

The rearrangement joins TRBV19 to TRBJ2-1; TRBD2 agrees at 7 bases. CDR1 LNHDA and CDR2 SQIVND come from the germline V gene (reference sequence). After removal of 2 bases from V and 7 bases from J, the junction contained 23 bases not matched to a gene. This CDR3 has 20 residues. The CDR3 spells CASSIFIPREVGGRINEQFF. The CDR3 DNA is TGTGCCAGTAGTATATTCATCCCCCGGGAGGTTGGCGGGAGAATAAATGAGCAGTTCTTC.

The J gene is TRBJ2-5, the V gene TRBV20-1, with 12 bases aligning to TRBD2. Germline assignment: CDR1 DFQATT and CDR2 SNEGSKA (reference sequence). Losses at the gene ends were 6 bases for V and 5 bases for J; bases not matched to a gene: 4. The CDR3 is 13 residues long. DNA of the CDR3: TGCAGTGCCGAGACTAGCGGGGGCGAGACCCAGTACTTC. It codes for CSAETSGGETQYF.

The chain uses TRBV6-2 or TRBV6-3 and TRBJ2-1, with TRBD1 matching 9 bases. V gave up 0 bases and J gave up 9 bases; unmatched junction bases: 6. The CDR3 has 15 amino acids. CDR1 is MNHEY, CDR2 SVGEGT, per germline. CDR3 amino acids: CASSYSGTGKSEQFF. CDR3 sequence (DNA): TGTGCCAGCAGTTACTCTGGGACAGGGAAGAGTGAGCAGTTCTTC.

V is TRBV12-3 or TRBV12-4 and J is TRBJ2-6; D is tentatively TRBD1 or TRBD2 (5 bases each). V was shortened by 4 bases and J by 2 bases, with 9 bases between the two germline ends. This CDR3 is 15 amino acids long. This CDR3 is CASSSRGAGANVLTF. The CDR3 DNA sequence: TGTGCCAGCAGTTCGAGAGGGGCTGGGGCCAACGTCCTGACTTTC.

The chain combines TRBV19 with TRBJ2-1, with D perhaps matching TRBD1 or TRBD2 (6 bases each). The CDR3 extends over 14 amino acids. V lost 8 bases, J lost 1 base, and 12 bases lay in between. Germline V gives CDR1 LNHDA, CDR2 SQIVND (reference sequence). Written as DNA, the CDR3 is TGTGCCAGTCATAAAGGGGGGTCCTACAATGAGCAGTTCTTC. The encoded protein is CASHKGGSYNEQFF.

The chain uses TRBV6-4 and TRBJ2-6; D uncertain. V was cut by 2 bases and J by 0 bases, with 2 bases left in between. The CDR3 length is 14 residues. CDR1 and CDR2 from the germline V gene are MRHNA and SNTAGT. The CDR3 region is CASSDNSGANVLTF. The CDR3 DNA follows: TGTGCCAGCAGTGACAACTCTGGGGCCAACGTCCTGACTTTC.

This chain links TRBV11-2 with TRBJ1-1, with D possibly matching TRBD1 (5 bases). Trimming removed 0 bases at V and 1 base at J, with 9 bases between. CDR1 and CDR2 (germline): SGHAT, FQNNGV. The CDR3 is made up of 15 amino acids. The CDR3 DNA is TGTGCCAGCAGCTTAGAGGGGGGTGGGAACACTGAAGCTTTCTTT. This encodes CASSLEGGGNTEAFF.

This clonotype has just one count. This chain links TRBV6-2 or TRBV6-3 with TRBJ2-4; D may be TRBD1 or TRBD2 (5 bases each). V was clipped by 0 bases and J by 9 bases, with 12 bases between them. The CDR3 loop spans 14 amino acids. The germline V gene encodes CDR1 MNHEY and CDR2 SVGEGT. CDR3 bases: TGTGCCAGCAGTTACTCAGGGGAGTTGGGCATTCAGTACTTC. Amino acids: CASSYSGELGIQYF.

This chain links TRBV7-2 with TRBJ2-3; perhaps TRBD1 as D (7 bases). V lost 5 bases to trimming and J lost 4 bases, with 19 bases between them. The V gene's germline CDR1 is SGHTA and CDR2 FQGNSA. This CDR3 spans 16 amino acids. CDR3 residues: CASSTGDFLGADTQYF. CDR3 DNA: TGTGCCAGCAGCACAGGGGACTTCCTGGGGGCAGATACGCAGTATTTT.

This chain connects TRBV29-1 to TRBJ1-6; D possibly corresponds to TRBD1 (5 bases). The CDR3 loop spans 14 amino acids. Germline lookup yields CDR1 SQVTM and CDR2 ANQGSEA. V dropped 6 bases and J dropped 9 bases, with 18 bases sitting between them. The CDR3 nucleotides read TGCAGCGTCTCACTAGTCGGGGGGGGTTCACCCCTCCACTTT. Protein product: CSVSLVGGGSPLHF.

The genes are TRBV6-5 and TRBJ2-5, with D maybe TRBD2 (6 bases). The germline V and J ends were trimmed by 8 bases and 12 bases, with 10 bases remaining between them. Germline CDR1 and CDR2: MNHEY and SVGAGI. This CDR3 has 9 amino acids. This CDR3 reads CASGREKYF. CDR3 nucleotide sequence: TGTGCCAGCGGTCGGGAGAAGTACTTC.

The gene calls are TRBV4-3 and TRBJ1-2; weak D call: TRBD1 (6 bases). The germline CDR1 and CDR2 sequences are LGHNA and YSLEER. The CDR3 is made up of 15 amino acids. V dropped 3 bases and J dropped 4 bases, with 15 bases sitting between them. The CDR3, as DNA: TGCGCCAGCAGCCAGGAGTTACAGGGAGCCTATGGCTACACCTTC. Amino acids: CASSQELQGAYGYTF.

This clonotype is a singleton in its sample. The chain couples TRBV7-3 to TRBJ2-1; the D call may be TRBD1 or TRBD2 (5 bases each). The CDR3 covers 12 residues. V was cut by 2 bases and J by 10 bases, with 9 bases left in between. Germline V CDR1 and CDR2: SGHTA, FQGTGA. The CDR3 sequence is CASSLPGPEQFF. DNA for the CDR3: TGTGCCAGCAGCTTACCGGGGCCAGAGCAGTTCTTC. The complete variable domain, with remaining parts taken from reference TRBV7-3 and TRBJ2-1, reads GAGVSQTPSNKVTEKGKYVELRCDPISGHTALYWYRQSLGQGPEFLIYFQGTGAADDSGLPNDRFFAVRPEGSVSTLKIQRTERGDSAVYLCASSLPGPEQFFGPGTRLTVL.

CDR3 amino acids: CASSSTRNYNEQFF. Written as DNA, the CDR3 is TGTGCCAGCAGCTCCACTAGAAACTACAATGAGCAGTTCTTC. This chain connects TRBV7-2 to TRBJ2-1; D is possibly TRBD2 (5 bases). The CDR3 sequence is 14 residues long. Germline V gives CDR1 SGHTA, CDR2 FQGNSA. V lost 4 bases to trimming and J lost 3 bases, with 10 bases between them. Drawing the rest from reference TRBV7-2 and TRBJ2-1, the complete variable domain is GAGVSQSPSNKVTEKGKDVELRCDPISGHTALYWYRQSLGQGLEFLIYFQGNSAPDKSGLPSDRFSAERTGGSVSTLTIQRTQQEDSAVYLCASSSTRNYNEQFFGPGTRLTVL.

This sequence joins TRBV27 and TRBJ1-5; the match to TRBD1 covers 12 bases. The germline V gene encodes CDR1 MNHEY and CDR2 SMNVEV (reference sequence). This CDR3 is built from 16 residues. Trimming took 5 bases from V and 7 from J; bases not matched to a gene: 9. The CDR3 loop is CASSPDGTGGSQPQHF. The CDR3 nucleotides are TGTGCCAGCAGTCCCGACGGGACAGGGGGCTCGCAGCCCCAGCATTTT.

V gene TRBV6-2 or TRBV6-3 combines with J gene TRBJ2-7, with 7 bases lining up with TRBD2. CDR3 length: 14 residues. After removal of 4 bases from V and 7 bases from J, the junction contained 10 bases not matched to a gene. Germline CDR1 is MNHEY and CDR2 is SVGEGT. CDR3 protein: CASSSPSGQVEQYV. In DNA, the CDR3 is TGTGCCAGCAGTTCCCCTAGCGGACAAGTAGAGCAGTACGTC.

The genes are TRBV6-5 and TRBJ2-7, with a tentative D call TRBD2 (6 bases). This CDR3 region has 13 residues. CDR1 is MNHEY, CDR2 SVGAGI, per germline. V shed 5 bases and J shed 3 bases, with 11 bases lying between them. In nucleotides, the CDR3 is TGTGCCAGCAGTAGCGGGTCGAACTACGAGCAGTACGTC. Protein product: CASSSGSNYEQYV.

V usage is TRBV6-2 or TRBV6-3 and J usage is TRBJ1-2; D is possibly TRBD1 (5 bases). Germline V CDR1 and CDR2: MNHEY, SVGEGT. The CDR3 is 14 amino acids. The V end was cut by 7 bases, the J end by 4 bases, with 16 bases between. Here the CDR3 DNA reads TGTGCCAGCACCACCGGGACGGACTTCTATGGCTACACCTTC. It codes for CASTTGTDFYGYTF.

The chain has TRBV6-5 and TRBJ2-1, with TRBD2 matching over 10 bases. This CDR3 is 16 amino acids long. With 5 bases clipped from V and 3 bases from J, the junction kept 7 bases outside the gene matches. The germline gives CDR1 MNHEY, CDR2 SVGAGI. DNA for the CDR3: TGTGCCAGCAGTCCTCTAGCGGGAGCTGGCTACAATGAGCAGTTCTTC. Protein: CASSPLAGAGYNEQFF.